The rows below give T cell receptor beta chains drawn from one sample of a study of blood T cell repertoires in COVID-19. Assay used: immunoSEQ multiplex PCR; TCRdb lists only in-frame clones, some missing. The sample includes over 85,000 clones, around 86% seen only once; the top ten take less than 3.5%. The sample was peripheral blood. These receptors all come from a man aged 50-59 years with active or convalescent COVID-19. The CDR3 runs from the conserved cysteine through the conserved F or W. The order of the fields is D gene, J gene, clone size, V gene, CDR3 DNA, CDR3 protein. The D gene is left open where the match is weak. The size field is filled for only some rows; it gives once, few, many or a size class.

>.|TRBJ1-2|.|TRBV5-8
TGTGCCAGCAGCTTGGACGACAGGATCTATGGCTACACCTTC
CASSLDDRIYGYTF
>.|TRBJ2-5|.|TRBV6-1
TGTGCCAGCAGTGAAATGCAGGGGCGGGAGACCCAGTACTTC
CASSEMQGRETQYF
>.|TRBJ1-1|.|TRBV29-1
TGCAGCGTTGTTAGGAACACTGAAGCTTTCTTT
CSVVRNTEAFF
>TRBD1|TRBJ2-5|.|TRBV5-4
TGTGCCAGCAGCCCGGGGACAGGGGATTTAGGAGAGACCCAGTACTTC
CASSPGTGDLGETQYF
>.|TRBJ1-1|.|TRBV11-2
TGTGCCAGCAGCGCCGGGGTGGCCGGAGAAGCTTTCTTT
CASSAGVAGEAFF
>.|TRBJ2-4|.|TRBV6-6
TGTGCCAGCAGTTACGGGGGGGCCAAAAACATTCAGTACTTC
CASSYGGAKNIQYF
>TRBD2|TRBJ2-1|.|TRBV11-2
TGTGCCAGCAGCGGATTGGGACTAGCGGGGATAAATGAGCAGTTCTTC
CASSGLGLAGINEQFF
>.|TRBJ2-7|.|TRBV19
TGTGCCAGTAGTATGGGACAATCTTACGAGCAGTACTTC
CASSMGQSYEQYF
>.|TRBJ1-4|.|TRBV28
TGTGCCAGCAGATCGGGACTTAATGAAAAACTGTTTTTT
CASRSGLNEKLFF
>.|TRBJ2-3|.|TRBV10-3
TGTGCCATCAGTGAGTCAGGGGCCGGCAGACCAGATACGCAGTATTTT
CAISESGAGRPDTQYF
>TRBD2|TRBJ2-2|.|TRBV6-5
TGTGCCAGCAGTAGCGGGGGGGCGAACACCGGGGAGCTGTTTTTT
CASSSGGANTGELFF
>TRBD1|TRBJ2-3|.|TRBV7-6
TGTGCCAGCAGCCCGACAGGGTCATTTACAGATACGCAGTATTTT
CASSPTGSFTDTQYF
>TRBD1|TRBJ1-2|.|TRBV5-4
TGTGCCAGCAGCTTGGAGGGACAGGGCTACACCTTC
CASSLEGQGYTF
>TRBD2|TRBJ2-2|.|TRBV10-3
TGTGCCATCACCGGGGGACTAGCGGCAAACACCGGGGAGCTGTTTTTT
CAITGGLAANTGELFF
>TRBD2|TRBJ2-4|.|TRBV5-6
TGTGCCAGCAGCTTCGGACCGGGGGGGAACATTCAGTACTTC
CASSFGPGGNIQYF
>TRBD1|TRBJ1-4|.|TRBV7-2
TGTGCCAGCAGCCCCGGACAGGGGCAAGAAAAACTGTTTTTT
CASSPGQGQEKLFF
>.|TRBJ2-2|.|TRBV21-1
TGTGCCAGCAGGTCGGGTCGGTCCGGGGAGCTGTTTTTT
CASRSGRSGELFF
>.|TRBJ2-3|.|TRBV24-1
TGTGCCACCAGTGTTTCTGGGACAGCTCTAGCGGGTGGATCAGATACGCAGTATTTT
CATSVSGTALAGGSDTQYF
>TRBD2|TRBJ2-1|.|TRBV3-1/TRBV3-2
TGTGCCAGCAGCCGCCTAGCGGGGGGGAAGGATGAGCAGTTCTTC
CASSRLAGGKDEQFF
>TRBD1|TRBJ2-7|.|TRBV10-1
TGCGCCAGCAGGGGCGGACAGGGGTACGAGCAGTACTTC
CASRGGQGYEQYF
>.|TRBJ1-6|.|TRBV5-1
TGCGCCAGCAGCTTGGTGCCGGATAATTCACCCCTCCACTTT
CASSLVPDNSPLHF
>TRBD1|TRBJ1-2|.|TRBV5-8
TGTGCCAGCAGCTTTGGGCAGGGGGATGGCTACACCTTC
CASSFGQGDGYTF
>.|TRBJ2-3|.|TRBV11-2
TGTGCCAGCAGTTTTAGGGGCGACACAGATACGCAGTATTTT
CASSFRGDTDTQYF
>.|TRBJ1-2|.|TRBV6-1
TGTGCCAGCAGTGAATGGTCAGGGATGGGCTACACCTTC
CASSEWSGMGYTF
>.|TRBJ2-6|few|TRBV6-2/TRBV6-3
TGTGCCAGCAGTTATTTCAGCTCTGGGGCCAACGTCCTGACTTTC
CASSYFSSGANVLTF
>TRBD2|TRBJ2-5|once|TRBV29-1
TGCAGCGTCCCTAGCGGGGGGGTGACCCAGTACTTC
CSVPSGGVTQYF
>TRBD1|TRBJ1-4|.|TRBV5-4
TGTGCCAGCAGCTCTCAGGGGGCGTCTAATGAAAAACTGTTTTTT
CASSSQGASNEKLFF
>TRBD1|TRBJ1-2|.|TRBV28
TGTGCCAGCACCAGTCACACCGGGACAGGGCACTATGGCTACACCTTC
CASTSHTGTGHYGYTF
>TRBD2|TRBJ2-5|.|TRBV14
TGTGCCAGCAGCCAAGTCTACCTAGCGGGGGTTGAGACCCAGTACTTC
CASSQVYLAGVETQYF
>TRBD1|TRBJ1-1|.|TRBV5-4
TGTGCCAGCAGCCAGACAGGGCTTGAAGCTTTCTTT
CASSQTGLEAFF
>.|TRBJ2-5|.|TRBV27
TGTGCCAGCACCCCGCGGAGACAAGAGACCCAGTACTTC
CASTPRRQETQYF
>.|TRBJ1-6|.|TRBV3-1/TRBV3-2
TGTGCCAGCAGCCAACGTTCCTATAATTCACCCCTCCACTTT
CASSQRSYNSPLHF
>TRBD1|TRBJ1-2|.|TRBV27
TGTGCCAGCAGTTCCCTTCAGGGGGCGAACCCCTATGGCTACACCTTC
CASSSLQGANPYGYTF
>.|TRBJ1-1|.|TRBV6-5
TGTGCCAGCAGTTACGGGCCGAACACTGAAGCTTTCTTT
CASSYGPNTEAFF
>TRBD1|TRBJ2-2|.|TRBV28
TGTGCCAGCAGTGTTTACGGACAGGGGAGATTGGGGGAGCTGTTTTTT
CASSVYGQGRLGELFF
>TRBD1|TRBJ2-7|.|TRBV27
TGTGCCAGCAGGGGGGGACAGGGAGTTTACGAGCAGTACTTC
CASRGGQGVYEQYF
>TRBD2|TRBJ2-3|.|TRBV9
TGTGCCACCTCTAGCGGGGTTAGCACAGATACGCAGTATTTT
CATSSGVSTDTQYF
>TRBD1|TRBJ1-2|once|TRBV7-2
TGTGCCAGCAGCTCGCCCCCCGGGACAGATGGCTACACCTTC
CASSSPPGTDGYTF
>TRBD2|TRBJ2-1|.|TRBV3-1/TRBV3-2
TGTGCCAGCAGACCCCTAGCGGGGGGATTCAATGAGCAGTTCTTC
CASRPLAGGFNEQFF
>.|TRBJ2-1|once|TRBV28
TGTGCCAGCAGTTTAAGTGAGGGCCTGGGCTCACTAGACAATGAGCAGTTCTTC
CASSLSEGLGSLDNEQFF
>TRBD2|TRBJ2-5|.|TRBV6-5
TGTGCCAGCAGTTCTGCGGTAGCGGGGAAAGAGACCCAGTACTTC
CASSSAVAGKETQYF
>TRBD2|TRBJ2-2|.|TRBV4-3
TGCGCCAGCAGCCAAGATCCGGGGGGAGGGACCGGGGAGCTGTTTTTT
CASSQDPGGGTGELFF
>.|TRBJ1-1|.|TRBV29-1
TGCAGCGTCCGCTGGGGGGGCAGGGGGAACACTGAAGCTTTCTTT
CSVRWGGRGNTEAFF
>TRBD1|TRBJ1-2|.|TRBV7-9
TGTGCCAGCAGCTTCCTACAAACAGGGGATGGCTACACCTTC
CASSFLQTGDGYTF
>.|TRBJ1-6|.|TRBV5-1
TGCGCCAGCAGCTTGGCGGGGGGGAATTCACCCCTCCACTTT
CASSLAGGNSPLHF
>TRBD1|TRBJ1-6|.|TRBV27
TGTGCCAGCAGTTTCATTATGGGGGGACAGGAGCATTCACCCCTCCACTTT
CASSFIMGGQEHSPLHF
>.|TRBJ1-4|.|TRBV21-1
TGTGCCAGCAGCAAGGGGGGACAGGATCAAACTAATGAAAAACTGTTTTTT
CASSKGGQDQTNEKLFF
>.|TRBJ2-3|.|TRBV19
TGTGCCAGTAGTACAGGACACAGCACAGATACGCAGTATTTT
CASSTGHSTDTQYF
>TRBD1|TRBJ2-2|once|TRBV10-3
TGTGCCATCAGTGACCCACAGGGGCACGGGGAGCTGTTTTTT
CAISDPQGHGELFF